A single TCR beta chain is shown here with its context. A clone one base away is much larger, so this may be a read error. TCRdb fed the RT-PCR reads into MiXCR, producing one record per CDR3 protein. The table shows hundreds of thousands of distinct CDR3 sequences, with more than 13% occurring only once. The V gene's germline CDR1 is SQVTM and CDR2 ANQGSEA. The CDR3 is made up of 14 amino acids. This receptor was identified in a female donor in good health, serving as a healthy control. Source material: memory CD4+ T cells from blood. The V and J genes are TRBV29-1 and TRBJ2-3, with D possibly TRBD2 on 5 matching bases. The CDR3 here is CSVEGAAGTDTLYF. The CDR3 region has the DNA TGCAGCGTTGAAGGAGCGGCAGGCACAGATACGCTGTATTTT.